These 21 T cell receptor beta chains originate from one sample sequenced in a study of long-term antiretroviral therapy in people with HIV. The run of the v3.0 immunoSEQ assay was at survey level. Profiled with immunoSEQ multiplex PCR; TCRdb holds only in-frame clones, not every one. The sample records around 19,000 clones, roughly 84% being singletons. The material sequenced was unsorted PBMCs, taken 2.4 to 2.5 years after starting antiretroviral therapy. These receptors all stem from a man aged 35-49 years with HIV.

The chain recombines TRBV18 with TRBJ2-3; D is possibly TRBD1 (7 bases). V lost 3 bases and J 1 base, leaving 17 bases between the germline ends. This CDR3 comprises 17 residues. CDR1 is KGHSH, CDR2 LQKENI, per germline. CDR3 loop: CASSPGSRGAGTDTQYF. As DNA, the CDR3 is TGTGCCAGCTCACCGGGGAGCAGGGGGGCGGGCACAGATACGCAGTATTTT.

The rearrangement joins TRBV7-9 to TRBJ2-3; the D is unclear. Germline V lookup: CDR1 SEHNR, CDR2 FQNEAQ (reference sequence). The CDR3 has 11 amino acids. V gave up 5 bases and J gave up 8 bases, with 8 bases separating them. The CDR3 DNA reads TGTGCCAGCAGCCCCCCGGGTACGCAGTATTTT. Its translation: CASSPPGTQYF.

This clone was recorded a few times. V gene TRBV19 combines with J gene TRBJ1-4, with a weak D call TRBD1 (5 bases). The length of the CDR3 is 15 residues. Trimming stripped 4 bases from V and 4 bases from J, with 13 bases between. Per the germline V gene, CDR1 is LNHDA and CDR2 is SQIVND (reference sequence). The DNA of the CDR3 is TGTGCCAGTAGTAAGCAGGGAGGGAATAATGAAAAACTGTTTTTT. Protein sequence: CASSKQGGNNEKLFF.

This chain joins TRBV5-4 and TRBJ2-7; D may be TRBD2 (5 bases). The CDR3 covers 16 residues. Germline V gene data show CDR1 as SGHNT and CDR2 as YYREEE (reference sequence). The V end lost 4 bases, the J end lost 2 bases, and 19 bases lay between the germline ends. The CDR3 region has the DNA TGTGCCAGCAGCCCAACCCCGGGGTTGGGAGCCTACGAGCAGTACTTC. Its translation is CASSPTPGLGAYEQYF.

The CDR3 DNA follows: TGTGCCAGCAGGCTAGCGGGGGGGCCCGAAACCGGGGAGCTGTTTTTT. Its translation is CASRLAGGPETGELFF. The genes are TRBV27 and TRBJ2-2; 12 nucleotides match TRBD2. V lost 6 bases to trimming and J lost 5 bases; unmatched junction nucleotides: 7. Germline-derived CDR1 and CDR2 are MNHEY and SMNVEV (reference sequence). The CDR3 consists of 16 residues.

The chain links TRBV4-2 to TRBJ1-1; D uncertain. Germline V gene sequence: CDR1 LGHNA, CDR2 YNFKEQ. This CDR3 region has 13 residues. V was pared by 1 base and J by 4 bases, with 7 bases between. For the CDR3, the DNA is TGTGCCAGCAGCCAAGGAAGGAGCACTGAAGCTTTCTTT. Encoded protein: CASSQGRSTEAFF.

The V call is TRBV18, the J call TRBJ2-7; unclear D gene. CDR1 is KGHSH, CDR2 LQKENI, per germline. The CDR3 has 12 residues. V shed 3 bases and J shed 2 bases, with 5 bases lying between them. CDR3 loop: CASSPGAYEQYF. CDR3 DNA: TGTGCCAGCTCACCTGGGGCCTACGAGCAGTACTTC.

The V and J genes are TRBV27 and TRBJ2-7; D is perhaps TRBD2 (6 bases). CDR3 length equals 16 residues. V was pared by 5 bases and J by 1 base, with 18 bases between. Germline V gene lookup returns CDR1 MNHEY and CDR2 SMNVEV (reference sequence). The CDR3: CASSPRGGLTSYEQYF. The CDR3 DNA is TGTGCCAGCAGTCCCCGGGGAGGACTAACTTCCTACGAGCAGTACTTC.

This clone was recorded a few times. The rearrangement uses TRBV30 and TRBJ2-7, with D perhaps matching TRBD2 (5 bases). V was pared by 4 bases and J by 4 bases, with 8 bases between. Germline loops: CDR1 GTSNPN, CDR2 SVGIG (reference sequence). The CDR3 runs 11 residues. CDR3 DNA sequence: TGTGCCTGGACTGGAGGTTACGAGCAGTACTTC. Translation gives CAWTGGYEQYF.

This sequence joins TRBV7-9 and TRBJ2-5; the D gene could be TRBD1 or TRBD2 (7 bases each). The ends were cut back, 4 bases at V and 1 base at J, with 19 bases in the middle. The germline V gene encodes CDR1 SEHNR and CDR2 FQNEAQ (reference sequence). CDR3 length equals 17 residues. This CDR3 is CASSSGGSTSRQETQYF. The CDR3 bases are TGTGCCAGCAGCTCAGGGGGTTCGACTAGCCGCCAAGAGACCCAGTACTTC.

The genes are TRBV6-6 and TRBJ2-1, with D possibly being TRBD2 (6 bases). The V gene lost 0 bases and the J gene lost 6 bases, with 9 bases spanning the gap. The CDR3 has 14 amino acids. The germline CDR1 and CDR2 sequences are MNHNY and SVGAGI (reference sequence). CDR3 in DNA: TGTGCCAGCAGTTACTCGTCTAGCGCCAATGAGCAGTTCTTC. Its translation: CASSYSSSANEQFF.

This clone was seen only a few times. Relative to the germline gene, one junction end is altered; a read error may explain this. The chain employs TRBV10-3 and TRBJ2-1; D unresolved. In germline, CDR1 is ENHRY, CDR2 SYGVKD. The CDR3 sequence is 13 residues long. CDR3 nucleotides: TGTGCCATCAGTGACGGTCTAGACAACGAGCAGTTCTTC. Its translation is CAISDGLDNEQFF.

On this clone itself: Other DNA sequences in this sample translate to the same CDR3. The CDR3 DNA sequence: TGTGCCAGTAGTATCTCAGTGTATGGCTACACCTTC. It is translated as CASSISVYGYTF. This sequence joins TRBV19 and TRBJ1-2; no clear D. Germline V gives CDR1 LNHDA, CDR2 SQIVND (reference sequence). The CDR3 length is 12 residues. Trimming shortened V by 3 bases and J by 5 bases, and 7 bases separated the two germline ends.

The chain combines TRBV7-9 with TRBJ1-1; D is perhaps TRBD1 (5 bases). V lost 5 bases and J 1 base, leaving 23 bases between the germline ends. The CDR3 sequence is 18 residues long. Germline lookup yields CDR1 SEHNR and CDR2 FQNEAQ (reference sequence). The CDR3 DNA follows: TGTGCCAGCAGCCAACCCCAGGGCGCAGGTCATGGGAACACTGAAGCTTTCTTT. Translated: CASSQPQGAGHGNTEAFF.

The rearrangement joins TRBV4-3 to TRBJ1-1; D not certain. Trimming removed 4 bases at V and 1 base at J, with 13 bases between. Germline values: CDR1 LGHNA, CDR2 YSLEER. The CDR3 contains 15 residues. The CDR3 sequence: CASSRDPAGNTEAFF. DNA for the CDR3: TGCGCCAGCAGCCGTGACCCCGCGGGGAACACTGAAGCTTTCTTT.

This clone has only a few counts. This sequence joins TRBV7-7 and TRBJ2-1, with 7 bases identical to TRBD1. The CDR3 consists of 17 residues. The V gene end was trimmed by 3 bases and the J gene end by 3 bases; junction bases not matched to a gene: 11. Germline-derived CDR1 and CDR2 are SSHAT and FNYEAQ (reference sequence). CDR3: CASSLGSGNRGYNEQFF. The CDR3 DNA sequence: TGTGCCAGCAGCTTGGGGTCCGGGAACAGGGGCTACAATGAGCAGTTCTTC.

CDR3 protein: CAITGWTQTLVPENIQYF. Written as DNA, the CDR3 is TGTGCCATCACAGGGTGGACACAAACCCTGGTACCTGAAAACATTCAGTACTTC. The genes are TRBV2 and TRBJ2-4; tentative D call: TRBD1 (6 bases). The CDR3 covers 18 residues. Germline values: CDR1 SNHLY, CDR2 FYNNEI. V dropped 10 bases and J dropped 5 bases, with 30 bases sitting between them.

This clone was detected only a few times. The chain is built from TRBV28 and TRBJ1-2, with a possible D match to TRBD1 (5 bases). Trimming removed 7 bases at V and 10 bases at J, with 16 bases between. This CDR3 has 12 residues. Germline V gene lookup returns CDR1 MDHEN and CDR2 SYDVKM. The CDR3 loop reads CASNVKGIPYTF. The CDR3 nucleotides are TGTGCCAGCAACGTTAAGGGGATCCCCTACACCTTC.

In DNA, the CDR3 is TGTGCCAGCAGCTTGGCGGGAGGGCAGGGCGGGGAGCTGTTTTTT. Translated: CASSLAGGQGGELFF. This sequence joins TRBV5-4 and TRBJ2-2, with 8 positions matching TRBD2. The CDR3 extends over 15 amino acids. V shed 0 bases, J shed 7 bases, and the junction held 5 bases outside the gene matches. Germline-derived CDR1 and CDR2 are SGHNT and YYREEE (reference sequence).

The chain is built from TRBV9 and TRBJ2-2, with TRBD2 as a possible D gene (6 bases). Between the trimmed V and J ends, which lost 2 bases and 1 base, there was a span of 9 bases. The CDR3 runs 15 residues. Germline values: CDR1 SGDLS, CDR2 YYNGEE. The CDR3 DNA is TGTGCCAGCAGCGTTATGCGGGGGAACACCGGGGAGCTGTTTTTT. Amino acids: CASSVMRGNTGELFF.

The chain has TRBV7-9 and TRBJ2-7; D unresolved. Trimming took 3 bases from V and 3 from J, leaving 9 bases between them. This CDR3 contains 13 residues. CDR1 SEHNR and CDR2 FQNEAQ come from the germline V gene (reference sequence). CDR3 amino acids: CASSFPSGYEQYF. CDR3 nucleotide sequence: TGTGCCAGCAGCTTCCCTTCGGGCTACGAGCAGTACTTC.